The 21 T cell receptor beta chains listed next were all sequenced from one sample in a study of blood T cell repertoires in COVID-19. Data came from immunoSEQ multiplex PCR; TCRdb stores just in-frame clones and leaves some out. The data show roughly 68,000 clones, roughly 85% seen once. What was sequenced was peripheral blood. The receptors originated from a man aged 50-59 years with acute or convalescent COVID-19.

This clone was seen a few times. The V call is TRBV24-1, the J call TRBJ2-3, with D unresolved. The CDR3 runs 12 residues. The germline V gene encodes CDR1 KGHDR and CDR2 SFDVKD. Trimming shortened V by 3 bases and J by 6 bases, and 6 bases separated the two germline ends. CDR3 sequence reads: CATSDGIDTQYF. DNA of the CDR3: TGTGCCACCAGTGATGGCATCGATACGCAGTATTTT.

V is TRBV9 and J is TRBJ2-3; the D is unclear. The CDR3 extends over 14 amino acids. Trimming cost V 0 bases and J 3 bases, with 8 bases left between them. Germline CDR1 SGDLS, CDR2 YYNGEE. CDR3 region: CASSVGRETDTQYF. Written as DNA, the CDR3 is TGTGCCAGCAGCGTAGGAAGAGAAACAGATACGCAGTATTTT. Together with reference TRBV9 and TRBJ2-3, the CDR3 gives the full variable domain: DSGVTQTPKHLITATGQRVTLRCSPRSGDLSVYWYQQSLDQGLQFLIQYYNGEERAKGNILERFSAQQFPDLHSELNLSSLELGDSALYFCASSVGRETDTQYFGPGTRLTVL.

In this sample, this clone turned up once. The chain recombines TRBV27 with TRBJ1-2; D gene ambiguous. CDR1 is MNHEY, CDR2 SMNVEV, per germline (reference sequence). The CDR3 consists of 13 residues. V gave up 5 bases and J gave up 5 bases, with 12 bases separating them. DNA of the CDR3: TGTGCCAGCAGTCCCCACCGGGAGTATGGCTACACCTTC. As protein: CASSPHREYGYTF.

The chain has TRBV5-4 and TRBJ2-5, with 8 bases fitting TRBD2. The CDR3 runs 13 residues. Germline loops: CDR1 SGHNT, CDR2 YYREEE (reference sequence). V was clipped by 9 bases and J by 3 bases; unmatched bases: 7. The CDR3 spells CATGGAGEETQYF. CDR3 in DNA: TGTGCCACGGGGGGGGCCGGGGAAGAGACCCAGTACTTC.

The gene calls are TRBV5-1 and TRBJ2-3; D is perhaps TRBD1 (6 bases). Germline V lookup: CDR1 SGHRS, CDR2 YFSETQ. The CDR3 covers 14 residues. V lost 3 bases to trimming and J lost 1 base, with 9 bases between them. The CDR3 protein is CASSSGEGTDTQYF. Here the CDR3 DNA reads TGCGCCAGCAGCTCAGGGGAAGGCACAGATACGCAGTATTTT.

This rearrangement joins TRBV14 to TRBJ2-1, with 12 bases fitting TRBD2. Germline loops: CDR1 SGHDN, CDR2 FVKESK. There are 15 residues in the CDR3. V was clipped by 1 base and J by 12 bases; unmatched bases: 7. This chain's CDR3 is CASSQAGSSGGVQFF. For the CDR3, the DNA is TGTGCCAGCAGCCAAGCCGGGTCTAGCGGGGGGGTGCAGTTCTTC.

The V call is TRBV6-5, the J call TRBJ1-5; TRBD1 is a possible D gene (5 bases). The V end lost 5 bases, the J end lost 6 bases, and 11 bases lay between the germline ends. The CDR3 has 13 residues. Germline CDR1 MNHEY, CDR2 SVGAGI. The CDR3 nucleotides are TGTGCCAGCAGTACTGGGGGGGGTCAGCCCCAGCATTTT. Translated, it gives CASSTGGGQPQHF.

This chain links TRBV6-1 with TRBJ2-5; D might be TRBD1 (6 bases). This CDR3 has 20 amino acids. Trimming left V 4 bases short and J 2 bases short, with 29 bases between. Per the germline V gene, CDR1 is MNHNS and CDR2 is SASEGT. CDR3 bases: TGTGCCAGCAGTGGAGAGAACGGGACAAAGGGAGAGGGGTGGCAAGAGACCCAGTACTTC. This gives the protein CASSGENGTKGEGWQETQYF.

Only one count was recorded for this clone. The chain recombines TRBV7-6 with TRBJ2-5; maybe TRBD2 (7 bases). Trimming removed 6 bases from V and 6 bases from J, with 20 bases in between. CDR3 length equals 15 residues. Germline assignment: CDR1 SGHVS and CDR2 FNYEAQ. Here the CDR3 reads CASSVAGGHPKTQYF. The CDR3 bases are TGTGCCAGCAGTGTGGCCGGGGGGCACCCGAAGACCCAGTACTTC.

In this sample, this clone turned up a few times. The CDR3 region has the DNA TGTGCCAGCAGAAGCGGGGCCGCGGATAATTCACCCCTCCACTTT. It translates to CASRSGAADNSPLHF. The genes are TRBV7-2 and TRBJ1-6; the D gene is possibly TRBD1 (5 bases). This CDR3 spans 15 amino acids. Germline CDR1 is SGHTA and CDR2 is FQGNSA. Trimming took off 6 bases at V and 5 bases at J, with 14 bases between the two ends.

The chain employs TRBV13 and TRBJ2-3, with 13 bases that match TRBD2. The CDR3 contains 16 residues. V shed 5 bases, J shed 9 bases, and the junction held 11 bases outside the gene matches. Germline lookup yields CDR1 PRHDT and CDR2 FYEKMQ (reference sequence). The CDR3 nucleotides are TGTGCCAGCAGCCTCGGACTAGCGGGGGTTCTGGTGACGCAGTATTTT. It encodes CASSLGLAGVLVTQYF.

The CDR3 loop reads CASRRGAGETQYF. The DNA for the CDR3 is TGCGCCAGCAGGCGGGGCGCTGGGGAGACCCAGTACTTC. The chain has TRBV10-2 and TRBJ2-5; D may be TRBD2 (6 bases). The CDR3 loop spans 13 amino acids. With 6 bases removed from V and 5 bases from J, the gap between germline ends came to 13 bases. The germline gives CDR1 WSHSY, CDR2 SAAADI.

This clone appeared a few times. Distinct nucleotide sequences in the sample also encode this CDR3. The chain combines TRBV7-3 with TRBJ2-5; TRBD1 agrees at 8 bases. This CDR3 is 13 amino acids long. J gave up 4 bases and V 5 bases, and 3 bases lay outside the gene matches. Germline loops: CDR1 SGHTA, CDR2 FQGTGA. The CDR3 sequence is CASSRDRGETQYF. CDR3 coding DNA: TGTGCCAGCAGCCGCGACAGGGGAGAGACCCAGTACTTC.

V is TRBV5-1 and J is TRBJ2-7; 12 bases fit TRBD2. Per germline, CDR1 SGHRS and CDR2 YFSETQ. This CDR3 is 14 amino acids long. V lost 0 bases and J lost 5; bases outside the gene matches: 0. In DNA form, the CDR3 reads TGCGCCAGCAGCTTGGGGACTAGCGGGGACGAGCAGTACGTC. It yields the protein CASSLGTSGDEQYV.

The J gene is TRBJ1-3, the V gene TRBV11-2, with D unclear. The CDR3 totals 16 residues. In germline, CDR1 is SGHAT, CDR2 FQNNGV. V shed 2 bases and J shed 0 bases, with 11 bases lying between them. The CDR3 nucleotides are TGTGCCAGCAGCTTATGGGCATTGAGCTCTGGAAACACCATATATTTT. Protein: CASSLWALSSGNTIYF.

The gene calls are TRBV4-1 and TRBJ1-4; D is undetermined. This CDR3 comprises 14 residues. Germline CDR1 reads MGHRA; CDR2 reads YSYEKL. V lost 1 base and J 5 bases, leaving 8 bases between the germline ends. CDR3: CASSQGGDNEKLFF. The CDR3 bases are TGCGCCAGCAGCCAAGGCGGAGACAATGAAAAACTGTTTTTT.

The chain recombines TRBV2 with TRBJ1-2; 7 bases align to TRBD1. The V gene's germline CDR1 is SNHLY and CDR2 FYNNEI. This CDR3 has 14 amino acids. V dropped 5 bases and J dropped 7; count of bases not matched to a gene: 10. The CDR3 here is CASSTRGMGSGYTF. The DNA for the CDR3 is TGTGCCAGCAGTACCAGGGGGATGGGGTCTGGCTACACCTTC. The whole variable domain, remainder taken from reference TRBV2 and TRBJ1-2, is EPEVTQTPSHQVTQMGQEVILRCVPISNHLYFYWYRQILGQKVEFLVSFYNNEISEKSEIFDDQFSVERPDGSNFTLKIRSTKLEDSAMYFCASSTRGMGSGYTFGSGTRLTVV.

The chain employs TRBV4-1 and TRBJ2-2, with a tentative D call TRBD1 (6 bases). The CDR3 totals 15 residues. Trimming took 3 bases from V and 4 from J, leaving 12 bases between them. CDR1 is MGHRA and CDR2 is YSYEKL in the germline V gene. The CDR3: CASSHDGQITGELFF. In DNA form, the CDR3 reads TGCGCCAGCAGCCATGATGGACAGATCACCGGGGAGCTGTTTTTT.

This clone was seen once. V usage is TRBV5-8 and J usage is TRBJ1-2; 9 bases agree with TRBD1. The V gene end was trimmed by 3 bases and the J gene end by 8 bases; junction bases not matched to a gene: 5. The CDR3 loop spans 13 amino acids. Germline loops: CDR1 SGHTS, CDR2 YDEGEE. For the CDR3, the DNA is TGTGCCAGCAGCTGGGGACAGGGAGACGGCTACACCTTC. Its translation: CASSWGQGDGYTF.

In DNA, the CDR3 is TGTGCCAGCAGCTTCGTGGCCAGACAAGGGAGTTCGAATGAAAAACTGTTTTTT. This codes for CASSFVARQGSSNEKLFF. This sequence joins TRBV12-1 and TRBJ1-4. TRBV12-1 is listed as a pseudogene. The CDR3 sequence is 18 residues long.

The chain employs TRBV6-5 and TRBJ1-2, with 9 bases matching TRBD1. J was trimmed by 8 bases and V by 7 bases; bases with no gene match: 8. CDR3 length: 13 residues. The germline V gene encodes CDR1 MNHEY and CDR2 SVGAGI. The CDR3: CASTATGGGGYTF. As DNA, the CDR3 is TGTGCCAGCACGGCCACAGGGGGCGGAGGCTACACCTTC.